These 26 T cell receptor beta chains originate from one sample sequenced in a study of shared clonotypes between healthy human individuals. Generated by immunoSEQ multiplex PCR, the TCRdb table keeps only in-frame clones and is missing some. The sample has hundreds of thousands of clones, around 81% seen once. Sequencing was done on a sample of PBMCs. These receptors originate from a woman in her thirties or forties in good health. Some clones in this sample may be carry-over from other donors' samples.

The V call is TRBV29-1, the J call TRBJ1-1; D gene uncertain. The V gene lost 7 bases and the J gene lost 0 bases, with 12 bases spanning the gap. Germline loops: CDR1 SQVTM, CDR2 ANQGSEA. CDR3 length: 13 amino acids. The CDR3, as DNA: TGCAGCGCCGGAACGGGCATGAACACTGAAGCTTTCTTT. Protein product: CSAGTGMNTEAFF.

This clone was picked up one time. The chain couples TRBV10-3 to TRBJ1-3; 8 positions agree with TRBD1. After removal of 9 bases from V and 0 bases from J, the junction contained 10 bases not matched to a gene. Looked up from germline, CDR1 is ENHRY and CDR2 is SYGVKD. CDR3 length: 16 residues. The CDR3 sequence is CAIKPGGLSSGNTIYF. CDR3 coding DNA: TGTGCCATTAAACCAGGGGGCCTGAGCTCTGGAAACACCATATATTTT.

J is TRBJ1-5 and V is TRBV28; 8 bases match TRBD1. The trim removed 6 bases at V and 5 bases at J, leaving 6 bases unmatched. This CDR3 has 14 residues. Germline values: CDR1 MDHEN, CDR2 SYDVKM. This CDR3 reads CASSFGQGYQPQHF. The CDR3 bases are TGTGCCAGCAGCTTCGGACAGGGCTATCAGCCCCAGCATTTT.

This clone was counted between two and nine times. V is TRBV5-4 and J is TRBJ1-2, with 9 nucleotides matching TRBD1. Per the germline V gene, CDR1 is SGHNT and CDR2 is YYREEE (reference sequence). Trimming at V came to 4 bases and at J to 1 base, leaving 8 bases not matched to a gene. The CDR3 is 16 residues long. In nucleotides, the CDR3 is TGTGCCAGCAGCGGTACCGGGACAGGGCTTAACTATGGCTACACCTTC. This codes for CASSGTGTGLNYGYTF.

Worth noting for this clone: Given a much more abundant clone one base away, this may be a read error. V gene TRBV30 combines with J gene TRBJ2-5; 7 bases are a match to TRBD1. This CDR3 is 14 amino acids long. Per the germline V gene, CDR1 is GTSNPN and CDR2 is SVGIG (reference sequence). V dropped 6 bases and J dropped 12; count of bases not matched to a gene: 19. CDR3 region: CACTTGDAKRTKYF. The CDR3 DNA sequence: TGTGCCTGTACCACAGGGGACGCCAAGAGAACCAAGTACTTC.

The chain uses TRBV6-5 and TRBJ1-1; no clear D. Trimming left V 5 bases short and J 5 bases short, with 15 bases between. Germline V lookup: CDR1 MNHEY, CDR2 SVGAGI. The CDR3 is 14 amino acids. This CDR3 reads CASSLYKRETEAFF. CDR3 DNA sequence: TGTGCCAGCAGTCTATACAAGAGGGAGACTGAAGCTTTCTTT.

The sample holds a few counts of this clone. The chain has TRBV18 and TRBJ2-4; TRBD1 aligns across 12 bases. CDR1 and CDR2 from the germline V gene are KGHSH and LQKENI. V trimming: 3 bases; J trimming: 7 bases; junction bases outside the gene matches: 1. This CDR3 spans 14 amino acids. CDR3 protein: CASSPGTGGNIQYF. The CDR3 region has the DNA TGTGCCAGCTCACCCGGGACAGGGGGCAACATTCAGTACTTC.

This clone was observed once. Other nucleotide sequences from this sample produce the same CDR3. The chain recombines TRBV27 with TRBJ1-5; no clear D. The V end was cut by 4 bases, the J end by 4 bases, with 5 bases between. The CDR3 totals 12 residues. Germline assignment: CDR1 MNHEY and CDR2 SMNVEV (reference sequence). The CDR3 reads CASSSLNQPQHF. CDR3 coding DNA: TGTGCCAGCAGTTCCCTAAATCAGCCCCAGCATTTT.

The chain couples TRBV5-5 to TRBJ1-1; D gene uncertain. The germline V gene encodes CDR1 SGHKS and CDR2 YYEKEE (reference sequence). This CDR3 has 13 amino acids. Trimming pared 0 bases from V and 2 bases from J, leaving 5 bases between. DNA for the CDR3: TGTGCCAGCAGCTTGGGAGTTAACACTGAAGCTTTCTTT. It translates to CASSLGVNTEAFF. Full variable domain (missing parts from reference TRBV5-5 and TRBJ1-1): DAGVTQSPTHLIKTRGQQVTLRCSPISGHKSVSWYQQVLGQGPQFIFQYYEKEERGRGNFPDRFSARQFPNYSSELNVNALLLGDSALYLCASSLGVNTEAFFGQGTRLTVV.

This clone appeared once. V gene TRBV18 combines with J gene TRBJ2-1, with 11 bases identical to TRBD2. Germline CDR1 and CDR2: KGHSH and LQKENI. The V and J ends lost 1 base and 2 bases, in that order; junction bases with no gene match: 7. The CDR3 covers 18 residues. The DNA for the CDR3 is TGTGCCAGCTCACCACTATGGACTAGCGGGCACACCTACAATGAGCAGTTCTTC. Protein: CASSPLWTSGHTYNEQFF.

This CDR3 reads CASSFLSANQPQHF. The CDR3 DNA reads as TGTGCCAGCAGTTTTCTGTCCGCCAATCAGCCCCAGCATTTT. The chain is built from TRBV28 and TRBJ1-5; D unclear. Germline V gives CDR1 MDHEN, CDR2 SYDVKM. The CDR3 covers 14 residues. V was pared by 3 bases and J by 3 bases, with 9 bases between. Together with reference TRBV28 and TRBJ1-5, the CDR3 gives the full variable domain: DVKVTQSSRYLVKRTGEKVFLECVQDMDHENMFWYRQDPGLGLRLIYFSYDVKMKEKGDIPEGYSVSREKKERFSLILESASTNQTSMYLCASSFLSANQPQHFGDGTRLSIL.

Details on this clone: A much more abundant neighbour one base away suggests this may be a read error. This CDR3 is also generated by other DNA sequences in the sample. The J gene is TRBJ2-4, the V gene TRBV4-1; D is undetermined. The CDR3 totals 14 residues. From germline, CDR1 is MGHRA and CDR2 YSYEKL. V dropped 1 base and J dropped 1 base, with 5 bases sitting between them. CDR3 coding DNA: TGCGCCAGCAGCCAAGCGGGTGCCAAAAACATTCAGTACTTC. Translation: CASSQAGAKNIQYF.

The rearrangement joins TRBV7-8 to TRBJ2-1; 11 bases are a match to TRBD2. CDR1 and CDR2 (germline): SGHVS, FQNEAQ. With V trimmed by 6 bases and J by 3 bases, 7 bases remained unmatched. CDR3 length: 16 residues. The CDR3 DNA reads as TGTGCCAGCAGGGAAGTAGCGGGAGGGGTCTACAATGAGCAGTTCTTC. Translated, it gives CASREVAGGVYNEQFF.

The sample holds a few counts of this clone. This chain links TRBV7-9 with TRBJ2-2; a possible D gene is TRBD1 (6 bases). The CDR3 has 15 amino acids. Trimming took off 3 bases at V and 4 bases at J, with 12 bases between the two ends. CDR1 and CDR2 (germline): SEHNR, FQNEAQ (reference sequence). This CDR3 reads CASSFVRGGTGELFF. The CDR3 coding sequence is TGTGCCAGCAGCTTTGTCAGGGGCGGCACCGGGGAGCTGTTTTTT.

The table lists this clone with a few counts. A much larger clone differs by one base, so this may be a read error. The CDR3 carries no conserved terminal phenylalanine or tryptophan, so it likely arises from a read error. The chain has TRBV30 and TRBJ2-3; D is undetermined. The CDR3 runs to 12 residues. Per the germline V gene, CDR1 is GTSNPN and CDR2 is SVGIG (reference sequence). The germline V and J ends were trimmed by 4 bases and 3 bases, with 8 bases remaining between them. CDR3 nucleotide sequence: TGTGCCTGGACGACCGGGACAGATACGCAGTATTTG. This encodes CAWTTGTDTQYL.

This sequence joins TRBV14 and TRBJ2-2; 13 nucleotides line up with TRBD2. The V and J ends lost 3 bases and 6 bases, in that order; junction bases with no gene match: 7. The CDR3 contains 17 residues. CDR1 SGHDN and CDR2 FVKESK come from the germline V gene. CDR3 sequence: CASSHLRTSGRAGELFF. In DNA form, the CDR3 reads TGTGCCAGCAGCCACCTCAGGACTAGCGGGAGAGCCGGGGAGCTGTTTTTT.

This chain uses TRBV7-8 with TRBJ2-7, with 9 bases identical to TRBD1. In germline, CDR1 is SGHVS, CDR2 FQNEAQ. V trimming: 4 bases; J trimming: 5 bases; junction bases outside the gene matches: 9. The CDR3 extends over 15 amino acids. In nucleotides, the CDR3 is TGTGCCAGCAGCTACGGACAGGGGTCTGGGAACGAGCAGTACTTC. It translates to CASSYGQGSGNEQYF.

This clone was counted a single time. CDR3 in amino acids: CASSSDRSYGYTF. The CDR3 bases are TGTGCCAGCAGTTCCGACAGAAGCTATGGCTACACCTTC. The rearrangement links TRBV28 to TRBJ1-2; tentative D call: TRBD1 (5 bases). This CDR3 has 13 residues. Germline V gene lookup returns CDR1 MDHEN and CDR2 SYDVKM. V was shortened by 4 bases and J by 4 bases, with 10 bases between the two germline ends.

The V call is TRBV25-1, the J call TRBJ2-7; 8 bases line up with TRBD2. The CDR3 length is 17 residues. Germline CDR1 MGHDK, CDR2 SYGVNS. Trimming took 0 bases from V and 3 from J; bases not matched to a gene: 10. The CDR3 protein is CASSEYGGGAGVYEQYF. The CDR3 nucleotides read TGTGCCAGCAGTGAATATGGGGGGGGAGCGGGAGTCTACGAGCAGTACTTC.

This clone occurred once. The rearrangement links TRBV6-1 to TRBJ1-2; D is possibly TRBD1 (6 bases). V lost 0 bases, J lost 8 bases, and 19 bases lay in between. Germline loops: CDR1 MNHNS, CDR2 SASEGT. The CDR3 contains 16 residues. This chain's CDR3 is CASSEAGAAPRGGYTF. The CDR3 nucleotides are TGTGCCAGCAGTGAAGCGGGGGCTGCCCCGAGGGGAGGCTACACCTTC.

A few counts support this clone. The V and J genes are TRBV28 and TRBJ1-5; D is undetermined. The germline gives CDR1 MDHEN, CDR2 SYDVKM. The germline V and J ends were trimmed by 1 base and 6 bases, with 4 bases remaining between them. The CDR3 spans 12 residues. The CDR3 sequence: CASSLLSQPQHF. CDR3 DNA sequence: TGTGCCAGCAGTTTATTGAGTCAGCCCCAGCATTTT.

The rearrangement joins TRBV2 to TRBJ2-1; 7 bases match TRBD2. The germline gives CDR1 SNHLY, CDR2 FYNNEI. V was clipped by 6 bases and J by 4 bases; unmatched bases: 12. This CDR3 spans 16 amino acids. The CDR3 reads CASSAMSGRAYNEQFF. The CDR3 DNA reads TGTGCCAGCAGCGCCATGTCAGGGAGGGCGTACAATGAGCAGTTCTTC. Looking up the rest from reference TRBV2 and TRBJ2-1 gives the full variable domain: EPEVTQTPSHQVTQMGQEVILRCVPISNHLYFYWYRQILGQKVEFLVSFYNNEISEKSEIFDDQFSVERPDGSNFTLKIRSTKLEDSAMYFCASSAMSGRAYNEQFFGPGTRLTVL.

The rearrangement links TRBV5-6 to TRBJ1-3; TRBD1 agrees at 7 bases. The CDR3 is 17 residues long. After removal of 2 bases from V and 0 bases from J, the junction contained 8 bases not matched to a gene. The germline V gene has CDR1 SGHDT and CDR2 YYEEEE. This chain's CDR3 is CASSFYWDRYSGNTIYF. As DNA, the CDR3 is TGTGCCAGCAGCTTTTATTGGGACAGATACTCTGGAAACACCATATATTTT.

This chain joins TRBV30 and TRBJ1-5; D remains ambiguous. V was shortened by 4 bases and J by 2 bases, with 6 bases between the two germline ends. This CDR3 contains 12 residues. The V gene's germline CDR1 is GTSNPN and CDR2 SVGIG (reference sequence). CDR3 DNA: TGTGCCTGGAACGGGGGCAATCAGCCCCAGCATTTT. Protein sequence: CAWNGGNQPQHF.

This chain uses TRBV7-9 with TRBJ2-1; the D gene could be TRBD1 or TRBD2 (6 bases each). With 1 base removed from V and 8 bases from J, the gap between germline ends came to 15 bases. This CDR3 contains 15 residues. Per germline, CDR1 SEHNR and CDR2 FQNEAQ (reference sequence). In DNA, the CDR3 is TGTGCCAGCAGCTTAGTAGGGGCAAGGGGGGATGAGCAGTTCTTC. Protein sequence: CASSLVGARGDEQFF.

CDR3 amino acids: CASSPNPGQGSETQYF. CDR3 nucleotides: TGCGCCAGCAGCCCCAACCCCGGACAGGGTAGTGAGACCCAGTACTTC. V and J are TRBV5-1 and TRBJ2-5; 8 nucleotides line up with TRBD1. V was pared by 4 bases and J by 5 bases, with 13 bases of the junction left unmatched. The CDR3 contains 16 residues. In germline, CDR1 is SGHRS, CDR2 YFSETQ.